The T cell receptor beta chain described here comes from a study of T cells after yellow fever vaccination. Study context: Low-cell-number fractions underwent preparation using SMART-Seq v4 Ultra Low Input.

Template-switching 5'RACE yielded the TCR cDNA; a universal primer site and UMIs were added in the process. MiXCR was run by TCRdb on the 5' RACE reads, yielding one entry per CDR3 protein. The data contain roughly 520,000 distinct CDR3 sequences, 21% of them singletons. The study, taken as a whole, reports: The study noted that FACS-sorted repertoires could contain abundant clonotypes contaminating from the bulk population. Clones from primary vaccination mostly reappeared after the booster (96% CD4, less than 90% CD8).

This clonotype was seen ten or more times. The antigen remains undetermined. Looked up from germline, CDR1 is SGHRS and CDR2 is YFSETQ. The CDR3 runs 13 residues. With 5 bases removed from V and 1 base from J, the gap between germline ends came to 9 bases. Sequencing was performed on PBMCs, taken roughly 20 days after the first yellow fever vaccination. This receptor was taken from a man between 18 and 35 years old who received the YFV17D yellow fever vaccine. The rearrangement joins TRBV5-1 to TRBJ1-1; no firm D call. DNA for the CDR3: TGCGCCAGCAGACCTACAGCGAACACTGAAGCTTTCTTT. It codes for CASRPTANTEAFF.